The 19 T cell receptor beta chains in this list originate from one sample, sequenced in a study of cytomegalovirus exposure and HLA in healthy donors. A multiplex PCR was run with 60 Vbeta primers and 13 Jbeta primers. TCRdb keeps only in-frame clones here, not all; method: immunoSEQ multiplex PCR. This table has approximately 130,000 clones, roughly 77% appearing once. The source material was PBMCs. The receptors shown here come from a young man in good health and CMV-seronegative.

The chain employs TRBV10-3 and TRBJ1-3; TRBD1 matches 7 bases. The J segment lost 4 bases and the V segment lost 4 bases, leaving 1 base of the junction unmatched. The CDR3 has 13 amino acids. The germline V gene has CDR1 ENHRY and CDR2 SYGVKD. The CDR3 DNA follows: TGTGCCATCAGTGCCAGGGGGGGAAACACCATATATTTT. Its protein is CAISARGGNTIYF.

The V gene is TRBV27, the J gene TRBJ2-6; 7 nucleotides line up with TRBD2. The CDR3 spans 15 residues. Germline CDR1 reads MNHEY; CDR2 reads SMNVEV (reference sequence). With V trimmed by 6 bases and J by 0 bases, 2 bases remained unmatched. The CDR3: CASRAGVSGANVLTF. In nucleotides, the CDR3 is TGTGCCAGCAGGGCGGGAGTCTCTGGGGCCAACGTCCTGACTTTC.

The chain combines TRBV29-1 with TRBJ1-1; 7 bases align to TRBD1. V was pared by 4 bases and J by 6 bases, with 5 bases of the junction left unmatched. CDR3 length: 12 residues. Germline-derived CDR1 and CDR2 are SQVTM and ANQGSEA. The DNA of the CDR3 is TGCAGCGTTGTCCCCACAGGGGCTGAAGCTTTCTTT. Amino acids: CSVVPTGAEAFF. The entire variable domain, with the rest obtained from reference TRBV29-1 and TRBJ1-1, is as follows: SAVISQKPSRDICQRGTSLTIQCQVDSQVTMMFWYRQQPGQSLTLIATANQGSEATYESGFVIDKFPISRPNLTFSTLTVSNMSPEDSSIYLCSVVPTGAEAFFGQGTRLTVV.

In this sample, this clone turned up once. V usage is TRBV19 and J usage is TRBJ1-5; 7 nucleotides line up with TRBD1. V lost 8 bases to trimming and J lost 6 bases; unmatched junction nucleotides: 10. CDR1 is LNHDA and CDR2 is SQIVND in the germline V gene (reference sequence). The CDR3 is 14 residues long. The CDR3 reads CASARDRFGQPQHF. In DNA form, the CDR3 reads TGTGCCAGTGCCCGGGACAGATTTGGTCAGCCCCAGCATTTT.

V usage is TRBV9 and J usage is TRBJ2-1; TRBD2 matches 8 bases. Germline assignment: CDR1 SGDLS and CDR2 YYNGEE. The CDR3 totals 14 residues. The V and J ends lost 0 bases and 7 bases, in that order; junction bases with no gene match: 3. The DNA for the CDR3 is TGTGCCAGCAGCGTAGGCGGACTAGCTAATGAGCAGTTCTTC. This gives the protein CASSVGGLANEQFF. The entire variable domain, with the rest obtained from reference TRBV9 and TRBJ2-1, is as follows: DSGVTQTPKHLITATGQRVTLRCSPRSGDLSVYWYQQSLDQGLQFLIQYYNGEERAKGNILERFSAQQFPDLHSELNLSSLELGDSALYFCASSVGGLANEQFFGPGTRLTVL.

The V call is TRBV4-1, the J call TRBJ1-4; no clear D gene. The ends were cut back, 0 bases at V and 4 bases at J, with 12 bases in the middle. Germline V lookup: CDR1 MGHRA, CDR2 YSYEKL. The CDR3 runs 16 residues. The CDR3 nucleotides are TGCGCCAGCAGCCAAGATGCGGGTCCGTTTAATGAAAAACTGTTTTTT. It translates to CASSQDAGPFNEKLFF.

The gene calls are TRBV19 and TRBJ1-1; the D gene is possibly TRBD1 (6 bases). In germline, CDR1 is LNHDA, CDR2 SQIVND (reference sequence). Trimming removed 6 bases from V and 0 bases from J, with 17 bases in between. The CDR3 runs to 16 residues. The CDR3 region has the DNA TGTGCCAGTAGGAGCTCGGGACAAGGTATGAACACTGAAGCTTTCTTT. Its protein is CASRSSGQGMNTEAFF.

The chain carries TRBV6-4 and TRBJ2-2; 10 bases map to TRBD2. The CDR3 has 16 residues. After removal of 2 bases from V and 2 bases from J, the junction contained 2 bases not matched to a gene. CDR1 and CDR2 from the germline V gene are MRHNA and SNTAGT. The CDR3 reads CASSDLAGANTGELFF. The CDR3 DNA sequence: TGTGCCAGCAGTGACCTAGCGGGGGCCAACACCGGGGAGCTGTTTTTT.

V gene TRBV2 combines with J gene TRBJ2-7; 9 bases map to TRBD1. Germline-derived CDR1 and CDR2 are SNHLY and FYNNEI. V lost 8 bases to trimming and J lost 4 bases; unmatched junction nucleotides: 6. The CDR3 loop spans 13 amino acids. Written as DNA, the CDR3 is TGTGCCAGCCGACTGACAGGGGGGTACGAGCAGTACTTC. Translating it yields CASRLTGGYEQYF. The full variable domain, rest sourced from reference TRBV2 and TRBJ2-7, is EPEVTQTPSHQVTQMGQEVILRCVPISNHLYFYWYRQILGQKVEFLVSFYNNEISEKSEIFDDQFSVERPDGSNFTLKIRSTKLEDSAMYFCASRLTGGYEQYFGPGTRLTVT.

CDR3 DNA: TGTGCCAGCAGTTCCGCCGGACAGGGGGGCACTGAAGCTTTCTTT. Amino acids: CASSSAGQGGTEAFF. This rearrangement joins TRBV6-5 to TRBJ1-1; the match to TRBD1 covers 10 bases. The CDR3 covers 15 residues. V lost 4 bases and J lost 4; bases outside the gene matches: 6. Looked up from germline, CDR1 is MNHEY and CDR2 is SVGAGI.

This rearrangement joins TRBV7-2 to TRBJ2-7; 7 bases align to TRBD1. The CDR3 contains 15 residues. Trimming removed 0 bases from V and 2 bases from J; junction bases left unmatched: 4. Per the germline V gene, CDR1 is SGHTA and CDR2 is FQGNSA. The CDR3 DNA follows: TGTGCCAGCAGCTTAGCGGGGACAGAGCCCTACGAGCAGTACTTC. Translated: CASSLAGTEPYEQYF.

The rearrangement joins TRBV5-1 to TRBJ1-1; the D is unclear. From germline, CDR1 is SGHRS and CDR2 YFSETQ. V was clipped by 0 bases and J by 4 bases, with 7 bases between them. This CDR3 region has 13 residues. CDR3 DNA: TGCGCCAGCAGCTTGGGCGGCTTCACTGAAGCTTTCTTT. Translation: CASSLGGFTEAFF.

The V call is TRBV5-6, the J call TRBJ2-2; the D is unclear. Germline V gives CDR1 SGHDT, CDR2 YYEEEE. Trimming removed 0 bases at V and 6 bases at J, with 12 bases between. The CDR3 consists of 15 residues. In nucleotides, the CDR3 is TGTGCCAGCAGCTTGGGACTGACCCTATCCGGGGAGCTGTTTTTT. Translated: CASSLGLTLSGELFF.

This chain joins TRBV19 and TRBJ2-2; D is perhaps TRBD2 (5 bases). Germline values: CDR1 LNHDA, CDR2 SQIVND (reference sequence). Trimming took 3 bases from V and 1 from J, leaving 21 bases between them. The CDR3 is 19 amino acids. CDR3 in amino acids: CASSIGGLHERKNTGELFF. The CDR3 region has the DNA TGTGCCAGTAGTATTGGAGGTCTGCACGAACGGAAGAACACCGGGGAGCTGTTTTTT.

The chain joins TRBV2 to TRBJ2-3; weak D call: TRBD1 (5 bases). The CDR3 length is 14 residues. The V gene's germline CDR1 is SNHLY and CDR2 FYNNEI. V was cut by 4 bases and J by 1 base, with 9 bases left in between. As DNA, the CDR3 is TGTGCCAGCAGTGTGCTACAGGGCACAGATACGCAGTATTTT. This gives the protein CASSVLQGTDTQYF.

This chain uses TRBV19 with TRBJ1-1; TRBD1 agrees at 7 bases. The length of the CDR3 is 15 residues. Germline loops: CDR1 LNHDA, CDR2 SQIVND (reference sequence). Trimming took 6 bases from V and 1 from J; bases not matched to a gene: 8. CDR3 DNA sequence: TGTGCCAGTAGGGAACGGACAGGTCGGAACACTGAAGCTTTCTTT. Protein sequence: CASRERTGRNTEAFF.

The chain uses TRBV7-6 and TRBJ2-5, with TRBD1 identical over 9 bases. Germline CDR1 reads SGHVS; CDR2 reads FNYEAQ. This CDR3 is built from 15 residues. J was trimmed by 4 bases and V by 5 bases; bases with no gene match: 8. The DNA of the CDR3 is TGTGCCAGCAGCGTAATTACAGGGGGCCCAGAGACCCAGTACTTC. Protein: CASSVITGGPETQYF.

This clone was detected only once. The chain recombines TRBV7-2 with TRBJ2-3, with 9 nucleotides matching TRBD1. Germline V lookup: CDR1 SGHTA, CDR2 FQGNSA. V lost 6 bases to trimming and J lost 2 bases; unmatched junction nucleotides: 6. This CDR3 has 15 residues. The CDR3 is CASSGGQGYTDTQYF. The CDR3 bases are TGTGCCAGCAGTGGGGGACAGGGTTACACAGATACGCAGTATTTT.

CDR3 DNA: TGTGCCAGTGAAGACAGGGGGAGCTCTGGAAACACCATATATTTT. It encodes CASEDRGSSGNTIYF. The chain joins TRBV19 to TRBJ1-3; 9 nucleotides agree with TRBD1. CDR3 length: 15 residues. V dropped 8 bases and J dropped 0; count of bases not matched to a gene: 5. CDR1 is LNHDA and CDR2 is SQIVND in the germline V gene (reference sequence).